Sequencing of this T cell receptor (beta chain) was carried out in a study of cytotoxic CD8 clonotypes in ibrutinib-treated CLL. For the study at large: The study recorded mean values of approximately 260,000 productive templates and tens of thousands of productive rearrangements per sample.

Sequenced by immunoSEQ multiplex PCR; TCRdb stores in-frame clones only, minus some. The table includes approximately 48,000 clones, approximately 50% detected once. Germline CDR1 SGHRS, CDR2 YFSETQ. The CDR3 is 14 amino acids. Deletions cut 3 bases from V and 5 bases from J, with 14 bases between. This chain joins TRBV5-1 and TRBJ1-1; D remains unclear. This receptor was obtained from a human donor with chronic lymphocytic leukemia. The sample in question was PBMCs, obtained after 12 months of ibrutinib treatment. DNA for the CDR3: TGCGCCAGCAGCTCCCCAGTGAGAGGGACTGAAGCTTTCTTT. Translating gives CASSSPVRGTEAFF.